The next 3 T cell receptor beta chains were all read from a single sample in a study of OX40 agonist ivuxolimab in advanced cancers. The repertoire was sequenced with immunoSEQ multiplex PCR; TCRdb's copy has only in-frame clones and lacks some. This table has about 64,000 clones, roughly 86% appearing once. This specimen was CD4+ or CD8+ T cells sorted from blood, taken in a trial of the OX40 agonist ivuxolimab. These TCRs come from an adult with an advanced solid tumor such as melanoma, head and neck, liver or kidney cancer.

The chain couples TRBV6-1 to TRBJ2-4, with 9 bases identical to TRBD2. CDR1 is MNHNS and CDR2 is SASEGT in the germline V gene. The CDR3 is 15 amino acids. The junction had 12 bases not matched to a gene; V was cut back by 9 bases and J by 6 bases. The CDR3 loop reads CASTLNAGGRNIQYF. Written as DNA, the CDR3 is TGTGCCAGTACCTTGAACGCGGGAGGGAGAAACATTCAGTACTTC.

The gene calls are TRBV6-6 and TRBJ1-3; D gene uncertain. Germline V gene lookup returns CDR1 MNHNY and CDR2 SVGAGI (reference sequence). The CDR3 contains 14 residues. The V and J ends lost 5 bases and 0 bases respectively, with 8 bases between them. The CDR3 nucleotides read TGTGCCAGCAGTGGGGTGAGCTCTGGAAACACCATATATTTT. This gives the protein CASSGVSSGNTIYF.

V gene TRBV27 combines with J gene TRBJ2-7, with a tentative D call TRBD2 (6 bases). V was pared by 6 bases and J by 0 bases, with 15 bases between. CDR3 size: 15 residues. Germline CDR1 MNHEY, CDR2 SMNVEV (reference sequence). CDR3 sequence reads: CASRPRGSNSYEQYF. In nucleotides, the CDR3 is TGTGCCAGCAGACCGCGGGGTAGCAACTCCTACGAGCAGTACTTC.